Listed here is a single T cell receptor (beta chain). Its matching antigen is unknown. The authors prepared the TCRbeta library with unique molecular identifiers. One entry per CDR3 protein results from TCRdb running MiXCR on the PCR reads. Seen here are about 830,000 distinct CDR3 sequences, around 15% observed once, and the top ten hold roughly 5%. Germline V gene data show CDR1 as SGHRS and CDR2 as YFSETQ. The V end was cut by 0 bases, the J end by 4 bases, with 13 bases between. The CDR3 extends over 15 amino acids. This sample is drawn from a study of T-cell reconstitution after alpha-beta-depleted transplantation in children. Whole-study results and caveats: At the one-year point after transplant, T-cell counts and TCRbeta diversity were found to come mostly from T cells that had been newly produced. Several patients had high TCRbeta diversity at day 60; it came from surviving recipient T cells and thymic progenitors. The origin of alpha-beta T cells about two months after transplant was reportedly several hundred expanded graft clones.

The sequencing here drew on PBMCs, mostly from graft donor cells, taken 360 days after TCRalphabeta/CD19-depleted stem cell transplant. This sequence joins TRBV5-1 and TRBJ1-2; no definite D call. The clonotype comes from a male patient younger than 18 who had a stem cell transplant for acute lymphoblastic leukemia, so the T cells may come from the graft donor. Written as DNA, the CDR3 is TGCGCCAGCAGCTTGGGTTCAGGCTCCTTCTATGGCTACACCTTC. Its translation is CASSLGSGSFYGYTF.